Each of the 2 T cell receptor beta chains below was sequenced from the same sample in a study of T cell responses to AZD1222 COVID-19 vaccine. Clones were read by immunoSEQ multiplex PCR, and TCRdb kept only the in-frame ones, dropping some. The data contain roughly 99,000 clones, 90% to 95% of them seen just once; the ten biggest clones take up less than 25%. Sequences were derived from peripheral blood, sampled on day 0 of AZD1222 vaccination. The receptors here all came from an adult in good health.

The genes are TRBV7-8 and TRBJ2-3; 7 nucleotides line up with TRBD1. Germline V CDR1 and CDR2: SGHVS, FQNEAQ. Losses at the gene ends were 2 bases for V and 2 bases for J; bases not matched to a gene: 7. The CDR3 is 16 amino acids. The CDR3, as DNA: TGTGCCAGCAGCTTAACAGGGGTATCGACCACAGATACGCAGTATTTT. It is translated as CASSLTGVSTTDTQYF.

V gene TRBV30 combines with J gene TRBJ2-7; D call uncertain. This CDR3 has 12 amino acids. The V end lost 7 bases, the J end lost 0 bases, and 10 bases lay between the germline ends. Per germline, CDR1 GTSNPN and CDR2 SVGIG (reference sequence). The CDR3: CALDGSSYEQYF. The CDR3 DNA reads TGTGCCTTGGACGGAAGCTCCTACGAGCAGTACTTC.